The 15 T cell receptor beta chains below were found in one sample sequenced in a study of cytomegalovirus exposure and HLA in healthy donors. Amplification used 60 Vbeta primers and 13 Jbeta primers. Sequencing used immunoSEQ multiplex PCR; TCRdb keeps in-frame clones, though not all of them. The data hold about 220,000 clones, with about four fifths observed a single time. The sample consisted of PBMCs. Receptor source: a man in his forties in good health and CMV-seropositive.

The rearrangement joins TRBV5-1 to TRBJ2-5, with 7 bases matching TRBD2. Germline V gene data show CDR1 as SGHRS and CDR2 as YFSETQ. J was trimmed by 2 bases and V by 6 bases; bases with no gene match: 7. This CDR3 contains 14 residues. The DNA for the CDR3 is TGCGCCAGCACCCGGGGGAGGGCGCAAGAGACCCAGTACTTC. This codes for CASTRGRAQETQYF. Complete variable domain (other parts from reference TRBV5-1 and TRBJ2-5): KAGVTQTPRYLIKTRGQQVTLSCSPISGHRSVSWYQQTPGQGLQFLFEYFSETQRNKGNFPGRFSGRQFSNSRSEMNVSTLELGDSALYLCASTRGRAQETQYFGPGTRLLVL.

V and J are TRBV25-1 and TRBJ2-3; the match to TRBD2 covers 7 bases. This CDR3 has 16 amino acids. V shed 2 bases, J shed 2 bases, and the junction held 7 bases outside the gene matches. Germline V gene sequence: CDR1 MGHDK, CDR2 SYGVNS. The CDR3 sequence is CASSEHSGATTDTQYF. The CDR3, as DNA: TGTGCCAGCAGTGAACACAGCGGGGCTACCACAGATACGCAGTATTTT.

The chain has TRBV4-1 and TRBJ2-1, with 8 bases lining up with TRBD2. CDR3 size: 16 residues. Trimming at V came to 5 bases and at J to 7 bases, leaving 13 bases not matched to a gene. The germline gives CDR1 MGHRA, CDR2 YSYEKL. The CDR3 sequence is CASSWGWGLGVNEQFF. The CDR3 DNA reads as TGCGCCAGCAGCTGGGGCTGGGGACTAGGGGTAAATGAGCAGTTCTTC.

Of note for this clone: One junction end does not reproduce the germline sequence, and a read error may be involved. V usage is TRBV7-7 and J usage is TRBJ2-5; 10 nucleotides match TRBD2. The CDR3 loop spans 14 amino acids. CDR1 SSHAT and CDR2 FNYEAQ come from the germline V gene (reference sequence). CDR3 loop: CASSSGTSVETQYF. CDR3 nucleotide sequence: TGTGCTAGCAGCTCCGGGACTAGCGTCGAGACCCAGTACTTC.

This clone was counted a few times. The CDR3 reads CASSQHRGYNEQFF. DNA of the CDR3: TGTGCCAGCAGCCAACACCGGGGGTACAATGAGCAGTTCTTC. The chain is built from TRBV6-5 and TRBJ2-1; perhaps TRBD2 as D (6 bases). CDR3 length equals 14 residues. Germline V CDR1 and CDR2: MNHEY, SVGAGI. The V end lost 6 bases, the J end lost 4 bases, and 13 bases lay between the germline ends.

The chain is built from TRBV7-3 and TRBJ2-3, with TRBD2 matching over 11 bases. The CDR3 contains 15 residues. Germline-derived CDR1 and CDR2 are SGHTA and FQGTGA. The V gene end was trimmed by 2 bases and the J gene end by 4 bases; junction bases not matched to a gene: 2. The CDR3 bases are TGTGCCAGCAGCTTAGTACTAGCGGGAGCAGATACGCAGTATTTT. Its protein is CASSLVLAGADTQYF.

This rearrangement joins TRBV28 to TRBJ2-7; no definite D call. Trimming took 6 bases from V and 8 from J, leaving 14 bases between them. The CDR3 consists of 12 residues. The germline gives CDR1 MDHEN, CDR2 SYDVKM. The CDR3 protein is CASRWKVGKQYF. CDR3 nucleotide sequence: TGTGCCAGCAGGTGGAAGGTGGGCAAGCAGTACTTC.

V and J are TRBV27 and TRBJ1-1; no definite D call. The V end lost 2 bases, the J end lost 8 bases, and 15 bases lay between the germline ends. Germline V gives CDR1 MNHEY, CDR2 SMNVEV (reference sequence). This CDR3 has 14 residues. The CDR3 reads CASSLVFLGAEAFF. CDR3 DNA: TGTGCCAGCAGTTTAGTTTTCCTCGGAGCCGAAGCTTTCTTT.

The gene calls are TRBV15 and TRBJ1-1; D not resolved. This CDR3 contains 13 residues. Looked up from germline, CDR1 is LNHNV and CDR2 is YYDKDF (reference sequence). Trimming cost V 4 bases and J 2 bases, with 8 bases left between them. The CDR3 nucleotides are TGTGCCACCAGCATTGCGGGTAACACTGAAGCTTTCTTT. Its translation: CATSIAGNTEAFF.

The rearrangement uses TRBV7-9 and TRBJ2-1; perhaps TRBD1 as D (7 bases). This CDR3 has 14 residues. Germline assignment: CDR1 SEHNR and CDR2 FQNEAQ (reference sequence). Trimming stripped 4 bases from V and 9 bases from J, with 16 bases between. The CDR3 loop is CASSYSGGDSEQFF. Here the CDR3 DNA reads TGTGCCAGCAGCTATTCCGGAGGGGACAGTGAGCAGTTCTTC.

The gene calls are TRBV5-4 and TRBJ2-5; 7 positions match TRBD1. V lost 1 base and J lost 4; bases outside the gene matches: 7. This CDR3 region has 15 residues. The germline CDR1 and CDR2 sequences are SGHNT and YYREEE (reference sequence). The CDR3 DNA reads TGTGCCAGCAGCTTGAGAACAGGGGTACGAGAGACCCAGTACTTC. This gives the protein CASSLRTGVRETQYF.

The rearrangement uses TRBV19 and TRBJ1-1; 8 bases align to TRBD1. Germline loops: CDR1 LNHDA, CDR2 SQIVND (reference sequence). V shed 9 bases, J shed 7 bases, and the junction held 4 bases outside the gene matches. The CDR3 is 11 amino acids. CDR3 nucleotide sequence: TGTGCCAGCCTACAGGGGGGTGAAGCTTTCTTT. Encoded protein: CASLQGGEAFF.

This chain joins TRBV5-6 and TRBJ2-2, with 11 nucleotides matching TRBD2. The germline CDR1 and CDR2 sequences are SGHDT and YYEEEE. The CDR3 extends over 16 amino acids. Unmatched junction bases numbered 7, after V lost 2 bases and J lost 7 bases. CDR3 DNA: TGTGCCAGCAGCTTTAGCGGGAGGGCCGTTAGCGGGGAGCTGTTTTTT. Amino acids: CASSFSGRAVSGELFF. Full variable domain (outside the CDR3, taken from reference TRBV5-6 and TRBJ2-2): DAGVTQSPTHLIKTRGQQVTLRCSPKSGHDTVSWYQQALGQGPQFIFQYYEEEERQRGNFPDRFSGHQFPNYSSELNVNALLLGDSALYLCASSFSGRAVSGELFFGEGSRLTVL.

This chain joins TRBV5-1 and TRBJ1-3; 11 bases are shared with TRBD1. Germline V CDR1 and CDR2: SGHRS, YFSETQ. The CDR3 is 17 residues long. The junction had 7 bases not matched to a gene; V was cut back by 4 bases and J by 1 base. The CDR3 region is CASSPGQGEISGNTIYF. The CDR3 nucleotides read TGCGCCAGCAGCCCGGGACAGGGGGAAATTTCTGGAAACACCATATATTTT.

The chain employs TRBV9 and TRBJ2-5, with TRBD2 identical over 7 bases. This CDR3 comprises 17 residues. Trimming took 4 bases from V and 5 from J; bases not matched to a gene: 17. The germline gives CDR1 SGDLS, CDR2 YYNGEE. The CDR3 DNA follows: TGTGCCAGCAGCCCCCGTCGATCTAGCGGTGGAGCGGAGACCCAGTACTTC. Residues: CASSPRRSSGGAETQYF.